This T cell receptor beta chain was recovered during a study of molecular identifiers for immune sequencing clone quantification. Study in general: Within a replicate experiment, RNA obtained from either approximately 20,000 or 98,000 naive CD8 cells was divided into five aliquots, and four of those aliquots were then sequenced.

Naive CD8 libraries used roughly 17,000 to 1,100,000 sorted cells and 10%, 30% or 50% RNA. Naive CD8 T cell sorting was performed on the CD8+CD4-CCR7+CD45RA+ phenotype. General study points: It was shown that clones above 20 RNA copies held over 98% of effector molecules, but under 1% in naive cells.

Comment on this clonotype: What it recognizes is unknown.

CDR1 MNHNS and CDR2 SASEGT come from the germline V gene. V was shortened by 1 base and J by 0 bases, with 27 bases between the two germline ends. The CDR3 has 22 amino acids. One entry per CDR3 protein, called by TCRdb with MiXCR from the PCR reads. The data show 50,000 to 70,000 distinct CDR3 sequences, under 20% seen once. The chain employs TRBV6-1 and TRBJ2-2; D unclear. This sequence originates from a human donor in good health. Some libraries in this study had Jurkat cell RNA spiked in. The sequencing sample was made of naive CD8+ T cells from blood, with Jurkat cell RNA spiked in. Sample subset: FACS-sorted CD8+CD4-CCR7+CD45RA+ naive T cells. CDR3 protein: CASSEEGDGVPRVLANTGELFF. CDR3 in DNA: TGTGCCAGCAGTGAAGAGGGTGATGGGGTCCCAAGGGTATTAGCGAACACCGGGGAGCTGTTTTTT.